This TCR beta chain was obtained from a study of cytomegalovirus exposure and HLA in healthy donors. Points on this clone: Its antigen is as yet unknown.

The PCR ran on 60 Vbeta and 13 Jbeta primers. Some clones are missing from TCRdb's copy, which holds only in-frame ones; the method was immunoSEQ multiplex PCR. The profile covers under 200,000 clones, with 77% appearing a single time and 2.5% to 3.5% taken by the ten largest. Overall study findings and caveats: Upon later analysis, HLA-associated TCR beta chains proved more clonally expanded than other, equally common chains. There were some public TCRs occurring in many donors, but most TCR sequences were rare. Later genetic work tied a missense DCLRE1C variant to beta-chain V and J trimming.

Trimming at V came to 3 bases and at J to 7 bases, leaving 4 bases not matched to a gene. The CDR3 loop spans 13 amino acids. In germline, CDR1 is MNHEY, CDR2 SMNVEV (reference sequence). The sequenced material came from PBMCs. This chain links TRBV27 with TRBJ2-7; 9 bases fit TRBD1. This clonotype originated in a female donor in good health and CMV-seronegative. The CDR3 DNA reads TGTGCCAGCAGTTTTACAGGGGGCTGGGAGCAGTACTTC. It codes for CASSFTGGWEQYF.